This TCR beta chain came from a study of OX40 agonist ivuxolimab in advanced cancers. The study's findings and limits: Expanded peripheral T cells had an undetermined antigen specificity. Low levels of normalized T-cell clonal expansion also appeared in some nonresponders.

The protocol was immunoSEQ multiplex PCR, while the TCRdb copy is restricted to in-frame clones and leaves out a portion. The sample has 90,000 or so clones; under 95% are singletons. The CDR3 runs 13 residues. The germline V gene has CDR1 SNHLY and CDR2 FYNNEI. The ends were cut back, 4 bases at V and 5 bases at J, with 11 bases in the middle. Only one count was recorded for this clone. What it binds is unknown. This clonotype was sampled from an adult with an advanced solid tumor such as melanoma, head and neck, liver or kidney cancer. The J gene is TRBJ2-5, the V gene TRBV2, with TRBD1 as a possible D gene (6 bases). Here the sequenced sample was CD4+ or CD8+ T cells sorted from blood, taken in a trial of the OX40 agonist ivuxolimab. The CDR3 nucleotides read TGTGCCAGCAGTGTCAACAGGGAGGAGACCCAGTACTTC. Its protein is CASSVNREETQYF.